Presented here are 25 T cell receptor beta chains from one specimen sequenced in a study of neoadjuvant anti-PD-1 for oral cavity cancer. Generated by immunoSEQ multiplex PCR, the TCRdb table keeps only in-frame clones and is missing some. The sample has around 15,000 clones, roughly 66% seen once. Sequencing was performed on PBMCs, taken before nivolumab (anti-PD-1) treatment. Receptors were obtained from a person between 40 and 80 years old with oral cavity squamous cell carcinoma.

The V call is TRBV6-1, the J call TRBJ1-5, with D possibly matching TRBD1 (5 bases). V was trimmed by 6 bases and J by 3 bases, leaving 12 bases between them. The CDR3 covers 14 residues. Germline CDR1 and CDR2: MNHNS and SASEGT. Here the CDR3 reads CASSKGEFNQPQHF. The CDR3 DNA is TGTGCCAGCAGCAAAGGGGAGTTCAATCAGCCCCAGCATTTT.

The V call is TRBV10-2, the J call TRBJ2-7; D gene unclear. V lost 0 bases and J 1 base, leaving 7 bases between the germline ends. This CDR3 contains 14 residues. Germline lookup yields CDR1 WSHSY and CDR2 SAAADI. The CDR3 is CASSESGISYEQYF. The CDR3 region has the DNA TGCGCCAGCAGTGAGTCTGGAATTTCCTACGAGCAGTACTTC.

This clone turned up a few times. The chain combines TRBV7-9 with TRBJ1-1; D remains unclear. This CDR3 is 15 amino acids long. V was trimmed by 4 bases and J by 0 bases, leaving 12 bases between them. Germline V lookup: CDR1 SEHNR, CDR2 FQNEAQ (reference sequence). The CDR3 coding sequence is TGTGCCAGCAGCTCTCCCCTTCTTCTGAACACTGAAGCTTTCTTT. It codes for CASSSPLLLNTEAFF.

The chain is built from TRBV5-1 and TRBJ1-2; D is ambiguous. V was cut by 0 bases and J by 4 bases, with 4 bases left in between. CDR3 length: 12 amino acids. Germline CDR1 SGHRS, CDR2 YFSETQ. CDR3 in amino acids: CASSLDSYGYTF. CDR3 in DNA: TGCGCCAGCAGCTTGGACAGCTATGGCTACACCTTC.

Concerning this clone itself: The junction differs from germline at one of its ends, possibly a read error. CDR3 sequence: CASSPSSDLGELFF. The DNA for the CDR3 is TGTGCTAGCAGTCCTTCTTCCGACCTCGGGGAGCTGTTTTTT. The chain has TRBV7-7 and TRBJ2-2; no clear D. The CDR3 contains 14 residues. Looked up from germline, CDR1 is SSHAT and CDR2 is FNYEAQ (reference sequence).

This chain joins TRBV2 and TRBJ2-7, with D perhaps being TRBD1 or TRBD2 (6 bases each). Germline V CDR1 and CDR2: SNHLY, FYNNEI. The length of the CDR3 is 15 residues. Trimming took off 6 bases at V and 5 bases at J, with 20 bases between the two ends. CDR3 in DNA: TGTGCCAGCAGCCTGGACAGCGGTCGGGGGAACGAGCAGTACTTC. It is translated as CASSLDSGRGNEQYF.

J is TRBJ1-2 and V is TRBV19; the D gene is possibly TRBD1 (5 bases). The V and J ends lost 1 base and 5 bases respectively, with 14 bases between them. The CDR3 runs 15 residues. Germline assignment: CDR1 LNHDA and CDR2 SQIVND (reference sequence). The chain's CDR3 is CASSIGTGTSYGYTF. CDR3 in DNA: TGTGCCAGTAGTATAGGGACCGGGACTTCGTATGGCTACACCTTC.

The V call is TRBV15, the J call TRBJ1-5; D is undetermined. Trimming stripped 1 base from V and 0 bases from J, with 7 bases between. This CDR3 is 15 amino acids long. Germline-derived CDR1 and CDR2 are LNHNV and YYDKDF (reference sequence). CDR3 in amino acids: CATSRADVSNQPQHF. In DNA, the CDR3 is TGTGCCACCAGCAGAGCGGACGTTAGCAATCAGCCCCAGCATTTT. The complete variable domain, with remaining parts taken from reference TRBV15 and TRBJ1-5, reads DAMVIQNPRYQVTQFGKPVTLSCSQTLNHNVMYWYQQKSSQAPKLLFHYYDKDFNNEADTPDNFQSRRPNTSFCFLDIRSPGLGDTAMYLCATSRADVSNQPQHFGDGTRLSIL.

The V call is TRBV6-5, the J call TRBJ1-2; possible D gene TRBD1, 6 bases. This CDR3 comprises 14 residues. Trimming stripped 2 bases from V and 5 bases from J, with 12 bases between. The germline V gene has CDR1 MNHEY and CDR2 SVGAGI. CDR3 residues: CASSYTRQGYGYTF. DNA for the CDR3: TGTGCCAGCAGTTACACACGCCAGGGGTATGGCTACACCTTC.

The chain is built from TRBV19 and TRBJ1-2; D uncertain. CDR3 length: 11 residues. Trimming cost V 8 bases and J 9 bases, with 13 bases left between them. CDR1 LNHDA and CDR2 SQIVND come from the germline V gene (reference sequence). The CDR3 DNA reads TGTGCCAGTCAGCGGAACGGCCGCTACACCTTC. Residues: CASQRNGRYTF. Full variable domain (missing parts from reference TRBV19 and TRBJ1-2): DGGITQSPKYLFRKEGQNVTLSCEQNLNHDAMYWYRQDPGQGLRLIYYSQIVNDFQKGDIAEGYSVSREKKESFPLTVTSAQKNPTAFYLCASQRNGRYTFGSGTRLTVV.

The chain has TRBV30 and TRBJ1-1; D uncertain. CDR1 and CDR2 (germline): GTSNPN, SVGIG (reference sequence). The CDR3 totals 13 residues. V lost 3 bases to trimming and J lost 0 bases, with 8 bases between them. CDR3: CAWRGQVNTEAFF. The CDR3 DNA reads TGTGCCTGGAGAGGGCAGGTGAACACTGAAGCTTTCTTT.

CDR3 residues: CASSVFQYLAGGNEQFF. CDR3 sequence (DNA): TGTGCCAGCAGCGTCTTCCAGTATTTAGCGGGAGGGAATGAGCAGTTCTTC. This chain connects TRBV9 to TRBJ2-1, with 11 bases identical to TRBD2. Unmatched junction bases numbered 11, after V lost 2 bases and J lost 7 bases. Per the germline V gene, CDR1 is SGDLS and CDR2 is YYNGEE. The CDR3 has 17 amino acids.

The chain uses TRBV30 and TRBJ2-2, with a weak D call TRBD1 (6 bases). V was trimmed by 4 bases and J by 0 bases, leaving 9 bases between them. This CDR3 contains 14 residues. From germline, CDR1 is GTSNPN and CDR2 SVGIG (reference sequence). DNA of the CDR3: TGTGCCTGGACGGGACACACGAACACCGGGGAGCTGTTTTTT. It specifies CAWTGHTNTGELFF.

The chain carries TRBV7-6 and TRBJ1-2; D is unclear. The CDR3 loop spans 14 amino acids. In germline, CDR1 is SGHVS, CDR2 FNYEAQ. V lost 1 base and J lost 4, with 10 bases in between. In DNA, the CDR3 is TGTGCCAGCAGCTTAGGTTCGGGCCCCTATGGCTACACCTTC. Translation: CASSLGSGPYGYTF.

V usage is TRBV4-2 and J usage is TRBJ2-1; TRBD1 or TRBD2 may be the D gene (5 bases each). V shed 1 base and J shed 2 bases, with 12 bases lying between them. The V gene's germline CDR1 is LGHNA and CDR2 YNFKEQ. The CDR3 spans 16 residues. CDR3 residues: CASSQAGAGPYNEQFF. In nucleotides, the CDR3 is TGTGCCAGCAGCCAAGCCGGGGCAGGGCCCTACAATGAGCAGTTCTTC.

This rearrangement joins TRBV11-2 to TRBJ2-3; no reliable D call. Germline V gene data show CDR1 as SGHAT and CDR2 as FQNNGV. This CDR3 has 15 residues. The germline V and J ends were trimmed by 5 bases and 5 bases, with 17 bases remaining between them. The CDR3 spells CASSPRVAGVDTQYF. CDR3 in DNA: TGTGCCAGCAGCCCTAGGGTGGCAGGAGTAGATACGCAGTATTTT.

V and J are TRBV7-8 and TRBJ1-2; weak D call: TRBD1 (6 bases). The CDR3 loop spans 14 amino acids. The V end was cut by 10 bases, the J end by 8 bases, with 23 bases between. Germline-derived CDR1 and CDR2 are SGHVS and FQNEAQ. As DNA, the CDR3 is TGTGCCACCCAACACGGGGGGCGCGATGTAGGCTACACCTTC. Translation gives CATQHGGRDVGYTF.

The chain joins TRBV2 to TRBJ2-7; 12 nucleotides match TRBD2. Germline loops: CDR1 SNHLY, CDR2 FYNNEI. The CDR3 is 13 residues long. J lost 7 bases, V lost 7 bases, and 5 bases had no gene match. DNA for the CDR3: TGTGCCAGCACCCTAGCGGGAGGGCGGGAGCAGTACTTC. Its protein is CASTLAGGREQYF.

The DNA of the CDR3 is TGTGCCAGCAGGACCTACAGGGATACGCAGTATTTT. Residues: CASRTYRDTQYF. The chain joins TRBV6-1 to TRBJ2-3; tentative D call: TRBD1 (5 bases). Germline values: CDR1 MNHNS, CDR2 SASEGT. The CDR3 has 12 residues. V was shortened by 6 bases and J by 6 bases, with 10 bases between the two germline ends.

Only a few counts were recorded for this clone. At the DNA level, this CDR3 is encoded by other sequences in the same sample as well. The CDR3 nucleotides read TGCAGCGTTGACGGGCAGGGGGACAATGAGCAGTTCTTC. It encodes CSVDGQGDNEQFF. This chain connects TRBV29-1 to TRBJ2-1; 7 nucleotides agree with TRBD1. This CDR3 spans 13 amino acids. Germline CDR1 and CDR2: SQVTM and ANQGSEA. The trim removed 3 bases at V and 5 bases at J, leaving 4 bases unmatched.

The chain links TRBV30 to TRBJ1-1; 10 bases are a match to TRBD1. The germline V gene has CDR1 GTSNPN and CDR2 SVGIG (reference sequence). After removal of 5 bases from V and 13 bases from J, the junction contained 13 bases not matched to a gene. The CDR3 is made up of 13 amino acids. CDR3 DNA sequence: TGTGCCTGGGAGGGGACAGGGGACGTTCGGGGTTTCTTT. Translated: CAWEGTGDVRGFF.

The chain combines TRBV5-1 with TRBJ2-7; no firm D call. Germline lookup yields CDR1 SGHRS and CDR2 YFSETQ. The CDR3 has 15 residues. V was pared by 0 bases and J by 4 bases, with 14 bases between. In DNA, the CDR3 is TGCGCCAGCAGCTTGGAGGCCCGGAAGCCATACGAGCAGTACTTC. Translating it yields CASSLEARKPYEQYF.

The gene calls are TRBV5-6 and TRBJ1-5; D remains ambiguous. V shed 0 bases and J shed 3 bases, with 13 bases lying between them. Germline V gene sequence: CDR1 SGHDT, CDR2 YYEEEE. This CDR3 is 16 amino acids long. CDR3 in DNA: TGTGCCAGCAGCTTGGGGTTTCAGGCCCTCAATCAGCCCCAGCATTTT. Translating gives CASSLGFQALNQPQHF.

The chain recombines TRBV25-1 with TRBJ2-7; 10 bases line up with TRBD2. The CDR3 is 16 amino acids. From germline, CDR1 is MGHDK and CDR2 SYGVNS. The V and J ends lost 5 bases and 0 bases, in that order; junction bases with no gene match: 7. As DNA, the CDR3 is TGTGCCAGCAGTTCGACTAGCGGGCCTAGCTCCTACGAGCAGTACTTC. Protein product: CASSSTSGPSSYEQYF.

CDR3 region: CASRHFRLAGKKETQYF. The DNA for the CDR3 is TGTGCCAGCAGACATTTCCGACTAGCGGGGAAAAAAGAGACCCAGTACTTC. The chain is built from TRBV11-2 and TRBJ2-5; 11 nucleotides agree with TRBD2. The CDR3 covers 17 residues. Germline V gene sequence: CDR1 SGHAT, CDR2 FQNNGV. V shed 6 bases and J 3 bases; nucleotides not matched to a gene: 12.